The following is a T cell receptor (beta chain) sequence with its context. Its antigen is unknown. No clone much larger than this one lies a single base away; base qualities are absent. Counted from cysteine to phenylalanine, this CDR3 has 15 amino acids. Only the CDR3 DNA stays, 45 bases, in frame from base 1. Germline trimming: 5 bases from V, 9 bases from J; junction bases outside gene matches: 11. Reading the germline V gene gives CDR1 SGHRS and CDR2 YFSETQ. These data are taken from a study of blood T cell repertoires in COVID-19 (dated by TCRdb to the early 2020s). A note on the overall study: Collaborator samples came from the United States, Italy and Spain and covered acute and convalescent phases of COVID-19. The prospective study material was composed of cDNA or gDNA derived from T cells, B-cell-depleted T cells, or PBMCs. The dataset comprised deeply sampled blood TCRbeta repertoires from subjects exposed to, actively infected with, or recovered from COVID-19. The repertoires were released in a freely available public database intended as a resource for research on the immune response to SARS-CoV-2. The samples were drawn from two sources: the first 160 participants of the ongoing ImmuneRACE study, and 950 to 1,500 subjects contributed by 6 global collaborators. Nearly every sample came with metadata listing a de-identified subject ID, COVID-19 status, age in years and sex. Where available, HLA class I and class II types were obtained from metadata supplied by the sample provider rather than from assay-based typing. The investigation overall reported the following: How much clinical and demographic metadata was included differed by source and by participant, and the metadata was provided uncurated.

In the prospective study, participants were roughly 18 to 90 years old, resided in about 25 geographic areas of the United States, and were enrolled through a virtual design. Cohort assignment in the prospective study relied on participant-reported clinical history from a screening survey and a study questionnaire. Exposed participants were defined as having been in contact with someone with a PCR-confirmed or clinician-diagnosed COVID-19 case within 2 weeks of study entry. Each participant in the prospective study had whole blood, serum and a nasopharyngeal or oropharyngeal swab collected by mobile phlebotomists. Participants in the prospective study had the option to provide additional blood draws and questionnaires over a roughly 2-month period. Before DNA extraction, prospective study blood samples were shipped either frozen or at room temperature. The immunoSEQ Assay, a bias-controlled multiplex PCR, was used to amplify TCRbeta CDR3 regions from genomic DNA. In the authors' own workflow: Within the assay, amplification of reference gene primers was used to estimate how many nucleated cells each sample contained. To quantify the absolute abundance of each unique TCRbeta CDR3 rearrangement, sequence reads were collapsed and filtered. For each sample, productive Simpson clonality was calculated as the square root of Simpson's diversity index over productive rearrangements. TCRdb mirrors the immuneACCESS table, restricted to in-frame sequences. Some clones are absent from its copies; in checked studies, under half trace to an unresolved V gene, and the reason for the others is unknown. The D gene and trimming were derived from the DNA, and the V and J assignments and clone size from that table. The sample includes under 150,000 clones, with roughly 84% observed a single time. In total, the top ten clones hold 4.5% to 6% of the sample.

Recombination connected TRBV5-1 to TRBJ1-6, with 7 central nucleotides matching TRBD1. Sequencing used PBMCs or T cells enriched from blood (not recorded which). The receptor's source is a woman aged 50 to 60 who had been exposed to COVID-19. The DNA reads as follows: TGCGCCAGCAGACAGGGGCAAAGGGGGTTTTCACCCCTCCACTTT. This is translated as CASRQGQRGFSPLHF.